This TCR beta chain was recorded in a study of T-cell memory formation after mild COVID-19. The study's findings and limits: Pre-infection memory harbored some responding clones, suggesting cross-reactive memory joined.

Remarks on this clonotype: Antigen unknown.

TCRdb reanalysed the 5' RACE reads using MiXCR and keeps one entry per CDR3 protein. The repertoire has hundreds of thousands of distinct CDR3 sequences, over 25% of them found once; the top ten carry less than 15%. The CDR3 totals 12 residues. The V and J ends lost 7 bases and 8 bases, in that order; junction bases with no gene match: 10. CDR1 is DFQATT and CDR2 is SNEGSKA in the germline V gene (reference sequence). The sample comprised PBMCs or a T cell subset sorted from them (not recorded which). V is TRBV20-1 and J is TRBJ1-2; 7 nucleotides line up with TRBD1. The TCR comes from an adult woman who had mild COVID-19 (a few samples of this study predate the infection). Cell type and time point are not known. The CDR3 reads CSGGGGAQGYTF. The CDR3 DNA reads as TGCAGTGGTGGAGGGGGCGCACAAGGCTACACCTTC.